The clone carrying this TCR beta chain was observed a handful of times. The CDR3 totals 14 residues. Trimming shortened V by 0 bases and J by 1 base, and 6 bases separated the two germline ends. CDR1 is MNHEY, CDR2 SVGAGI, per germline. The data stem from a study of T-cell reconstitution after alpha-beta-depleted transplantation in children. Unique molecular identifiers were incorporated into the prepared TCRbeta library. TCRdb analysed the PCR reads with MiXCR anew, one entry per CDR3 protein. The sample consists of approximately 240,000 distinct CDR3 sequences, about a tenth of them appearing once. The chain employs TRBV6-5 and TRBJ1-1; D ambiguous. This TCR came from a human donor who donated a stem cell graft to a child with acute lymphoblastic leukemia. The sample here was PBMCs from the stem cell graft donor, taken from the stem cell graft. In nucleotides, the CDR3 is TGTGCCAGCAGTTACTCGATGCGGAACACTGAAGCTTTCTTT. It specifies CASSYSMRNTEAFF.